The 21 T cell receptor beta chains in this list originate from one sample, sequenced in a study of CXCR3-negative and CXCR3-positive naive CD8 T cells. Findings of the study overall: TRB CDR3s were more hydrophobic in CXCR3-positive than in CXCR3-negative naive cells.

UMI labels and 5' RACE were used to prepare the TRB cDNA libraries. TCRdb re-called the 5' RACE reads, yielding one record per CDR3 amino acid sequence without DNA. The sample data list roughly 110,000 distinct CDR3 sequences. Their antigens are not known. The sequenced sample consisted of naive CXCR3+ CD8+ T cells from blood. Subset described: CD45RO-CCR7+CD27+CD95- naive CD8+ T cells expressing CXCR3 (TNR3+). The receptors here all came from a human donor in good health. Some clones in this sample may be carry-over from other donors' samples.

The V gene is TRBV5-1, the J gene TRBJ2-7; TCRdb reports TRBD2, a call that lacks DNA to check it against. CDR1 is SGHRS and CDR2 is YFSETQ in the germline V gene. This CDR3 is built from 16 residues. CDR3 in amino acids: CASSFEVAGAYYEQYF.

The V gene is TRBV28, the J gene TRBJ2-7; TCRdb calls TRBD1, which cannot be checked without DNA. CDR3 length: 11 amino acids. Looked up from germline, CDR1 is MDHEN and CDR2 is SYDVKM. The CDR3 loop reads CASTRNGNPYF.

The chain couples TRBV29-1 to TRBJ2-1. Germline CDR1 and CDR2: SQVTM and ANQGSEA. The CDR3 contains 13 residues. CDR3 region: CSVTRTDHNEQFF.

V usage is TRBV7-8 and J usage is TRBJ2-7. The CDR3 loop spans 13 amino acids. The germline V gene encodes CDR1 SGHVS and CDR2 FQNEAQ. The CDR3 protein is CASSHTRPYEQYF.

CDR3 residues: CASSQGTGGTEAFF. V usage is TRBV7-6 and J usage is TRBJ1-1; TCRdb lists TRBD1, though no DNA is available to test this call. CDR1 and CDR2 from the germline V gene are SGHVS and FNYEAQ. The CDR3 loop spans 14 amino acids.

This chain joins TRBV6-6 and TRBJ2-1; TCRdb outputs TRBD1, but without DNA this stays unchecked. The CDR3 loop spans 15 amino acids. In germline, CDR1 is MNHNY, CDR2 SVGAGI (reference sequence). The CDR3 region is CASSYWTGEGNEQFF.

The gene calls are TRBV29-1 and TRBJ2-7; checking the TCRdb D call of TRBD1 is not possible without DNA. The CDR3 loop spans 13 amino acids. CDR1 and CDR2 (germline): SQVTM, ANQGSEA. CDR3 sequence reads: CSVYQDNSYEQYF.

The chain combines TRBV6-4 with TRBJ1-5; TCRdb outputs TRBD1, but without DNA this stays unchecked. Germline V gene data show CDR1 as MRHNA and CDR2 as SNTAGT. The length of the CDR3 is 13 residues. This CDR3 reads CASATGANQPQHF.

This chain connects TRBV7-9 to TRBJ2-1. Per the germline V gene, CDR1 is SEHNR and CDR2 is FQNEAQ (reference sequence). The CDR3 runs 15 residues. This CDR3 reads CASSPQRTSYNEQFF.

CDR3 loop: CASTQRGQDHEQYF. The J gene is TRBJ2-7, the V gene TRBV13; the TCRdb call, TRBD1, lacks DNA for checking. In germline, CDR1 is PRHDT, CDR2 FYEKMQ (reference sequence). The CDR3 loop spans 14 amino acids.

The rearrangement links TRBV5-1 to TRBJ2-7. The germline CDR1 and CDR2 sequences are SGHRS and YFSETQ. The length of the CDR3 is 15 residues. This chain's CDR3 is CASSLGFSDAYEQYF.

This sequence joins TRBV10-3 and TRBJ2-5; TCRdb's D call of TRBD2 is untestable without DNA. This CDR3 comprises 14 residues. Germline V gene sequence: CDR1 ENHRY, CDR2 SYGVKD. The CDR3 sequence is CAISESGGMETQYF.

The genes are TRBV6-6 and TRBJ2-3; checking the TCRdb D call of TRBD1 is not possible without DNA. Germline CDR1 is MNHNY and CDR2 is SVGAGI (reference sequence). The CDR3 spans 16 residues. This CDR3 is CASTLTQVGQGDTQYF.

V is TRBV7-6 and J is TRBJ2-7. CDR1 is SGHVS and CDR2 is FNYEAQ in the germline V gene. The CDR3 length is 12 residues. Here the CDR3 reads CASSLNFGEQYF.

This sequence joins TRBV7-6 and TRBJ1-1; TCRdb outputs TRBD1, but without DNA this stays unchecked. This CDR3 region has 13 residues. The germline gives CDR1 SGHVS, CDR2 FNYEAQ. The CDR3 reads CASSATGVTEAFF.

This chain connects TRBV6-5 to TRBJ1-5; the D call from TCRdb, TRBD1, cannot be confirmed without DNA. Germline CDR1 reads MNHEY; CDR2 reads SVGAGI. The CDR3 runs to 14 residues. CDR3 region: CASSPQGADQPQHF.

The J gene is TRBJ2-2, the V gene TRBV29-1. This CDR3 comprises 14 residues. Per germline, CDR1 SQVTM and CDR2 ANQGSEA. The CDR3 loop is CSVVPQTNTGELFF.

The CDR3 reads CASSSFRAGGETQYF. The chain carries TRBV28 and TRBJ2-5; TCRdb designates TRBD2, a call that cannot be tested without DNA. Germline lookup yields CDR1 MDHEN and CDR2 SYDVKM. The CDR3 covers 15 residues.

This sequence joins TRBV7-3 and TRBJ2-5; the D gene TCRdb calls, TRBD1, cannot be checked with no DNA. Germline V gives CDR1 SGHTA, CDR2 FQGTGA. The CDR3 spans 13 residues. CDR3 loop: CASSPRQGETQYF.

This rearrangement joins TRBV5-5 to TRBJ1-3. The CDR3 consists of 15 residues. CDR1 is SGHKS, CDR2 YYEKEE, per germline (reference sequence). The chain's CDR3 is CASSLEEGSGNTIYF.

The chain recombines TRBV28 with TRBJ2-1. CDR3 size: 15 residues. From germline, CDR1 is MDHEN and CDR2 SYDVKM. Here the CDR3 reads CASSFQPTTPNEQFF.